This entry lists 8 T cell receptor beta chains sequenced from one sample in a study of shared clonotypes between healthy human individuals. Sequencing was performed with immunoSEQ multiplex PCR; in TCRdb, only in-frame clones are kept and a portion is missing. The table records roughly 1,500,000 clones, around 98% of them present only once. Source material: naive CD4+ T cells sorted from blood. Subset described: CD45RA+ positively selected. The origin of the receptors is a man aged 30 to 39 in good health.

This clone was seen only once. This chain connects TRBV11-2 to TRBJ2-1; TRBD2 matches 13 bases. Germline-derived CDR1 and CDR2 are SGHAT and FQNNGV. The length of the CDR3 is 16 residues. V lost 1 base, J lost 3 bases, and 0 bases stayed unmatched. CDR3 amino acids: CASSLGLAGGYNEQFF. CDR3 in DNA: TGTGCCAGCAGCTTAGGACTAGCGGGAGGCTACAATGAGCAGTTCTTC.

This clone was found once. The chain has TRBV29-1 and TRBJ1-2, with unresolved D. The V gene's germline CDR1 is SQVTM and CDR2 ANQGSEA. The CDR3 runs 11 residues. Trimming stripped 3 bases from V and 7 bases from J, with 9 bases between. CDR3 in amino acids: CSVDPSLGYTF. The CDR3 DNA sequence: TGCAGCGTTGATCCTTCACTTGGCTACACCTTC.

About this clone: Other nucleotide sequences from this sample produce the same CDR3. V usage is TRBV10-3 and J usage is TRBJ2-1; the match to TRBD2 covers 10 bases. From germline, CDR1 is ENHRY and CDR2 SYGVKD. The CDR3 has 14 residues. V trimming: 6 bases; J trimming: 4 bases; junction bases outside the gene matches: 3. CDR3 nucleotides: TGTGCCATCAGGAGGACTAGCGGTTACAATGAGCAGTTCTTC. It codes for CAIRRTSGYNEQFF.

V gene TRBV6-6 combines with J gene TRBJ1-4, with D possibly matching TRBD1 (6 bases). Germline CDR1 and CDR2: MNHNY and SVGAGI (reference sequence). The V and J ends lost 4 bases and 8 bases respectively, with 14 bases between them. The CDR3 spans 14 residues. DNA of the CDR3: TGTGCCAGCAGTTTTGGGGGGCAGTCGGAAAAACTGTTTTTT. Amino acids: CASSFGGQSEKLFF.

The J gene is TRBJ2-5, the V gene TRBV5-4; 8 nucleotides line up with TRBD2. Looked up from germline, CDR1 is SGHNT and CDR2 is YYREEE (reference sequence). V was clipped by 4 bases and J by 1 base; unmatched bases: 3. CDR3 length equals 14 residues. CDR3 DNA sequence: TGTGCCAGCAGCCCACTAGCGGTCCAAGAGACCCAGTACTTC. Its protein product is CASSPLAVQETQYF.

The chain has TRBV6-5 and TRBJ2-1; D might be TRBD2 (6 bases). Germline CDR1 reads MNHEY; CDR2 reads SVGAGI. Trimming removed 5 bases at V and 8 bases at J, with 16 bases between. CDR3 size: 14 residues. CDR3 sequence: CASSLRRLEYEQFF. CDR3 bases: TGTGCCAGCAGTCTCCGCCGACTAGAGTATGAGCAGTTCTTC.

A remark on this clone: The junction and the germline gene differ at one end; a read error may be behind it. This chain links TRBV7-9 with TRBJ2-2, with D uncertain. The CDR3 has 12 residues. Germline CDR1 reads SEHNR; CDR2 reads FQNEAQ (reference sequence). The CDR3 nucleotides read TGTGCCAGCAGTTCGAAGACCGGGGAGCTGTTTTTT. This translates into CASSSKTGELFF.

This chain links TRBV28 with TRBJ2-5, with 8 nucleotides matching TRBD2. Per the germline V gene, CDR1 is MDHEN and CDR2 is SYDVKM. V trimming: 4 bases; J trimming: 3 bases; junction bases outside the gene matches: 4. This CDR3 is built from 14 residues. CDR3 region: CASSSGGVEETQYF. In DNA form, the CDR3 reads TGTGCCAGCAGTTCCGGGGGGGTCGAAGAGACCCAGTACTTC.